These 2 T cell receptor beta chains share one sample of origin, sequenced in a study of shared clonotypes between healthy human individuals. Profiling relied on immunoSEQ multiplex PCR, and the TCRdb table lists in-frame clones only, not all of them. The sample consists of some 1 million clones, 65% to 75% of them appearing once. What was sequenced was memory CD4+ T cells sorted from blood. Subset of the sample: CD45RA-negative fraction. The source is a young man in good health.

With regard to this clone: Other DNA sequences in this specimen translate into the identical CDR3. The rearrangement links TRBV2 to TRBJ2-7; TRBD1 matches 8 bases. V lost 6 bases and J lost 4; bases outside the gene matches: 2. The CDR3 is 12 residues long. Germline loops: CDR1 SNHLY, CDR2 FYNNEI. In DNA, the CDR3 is TGTGCCAGCAGCGGGACAGGTTACGAGCAGTACTTC. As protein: CASSGTGYEQYF. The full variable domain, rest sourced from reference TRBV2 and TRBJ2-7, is EPEVTQTPSHQVTQMGQEVILRCVPISNHLYFYWYRQILGQKVEFLVSFYNNEISEKSEIFDDQFSVERPDGSNFTLKIRSTKLEDSAMYFCASSGTGYEQYFGPGTRLTVT.

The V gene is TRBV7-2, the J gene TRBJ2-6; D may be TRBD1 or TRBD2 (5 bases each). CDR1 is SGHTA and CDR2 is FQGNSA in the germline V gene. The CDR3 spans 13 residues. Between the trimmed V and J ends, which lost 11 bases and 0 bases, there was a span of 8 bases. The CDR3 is CAGGGSGANVLTF. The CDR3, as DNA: TGTGCCGGTGGGGGCTCTGGGGCCAACGTCCTGACTTTC. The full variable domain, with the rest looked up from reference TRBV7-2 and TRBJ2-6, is GAGVSQSPSNKVTEKGKDVELRCDPISGHTALYWYRQSLGQGLEFLIYFQGNSAPDKSGLPSDRFSAERTGGSVSTLTIQRTQQEDSAVYLCAGGGSGANVLTFGAGSRLTVL.